The source of this T cell receptor (beta chain) is a study of post-analysis software for immune sequencing data. The germline V and J ends were trimmed by 6 bases and 4 bases, with 16 bases remaining between them. The CDR3 contains 14 residues. Germline loops: CDR1 SGHRS, CDR2 YFSETQ. Unique molecular identifiers featured in each of the TCR beta cDNA libraries. TCRdb passed the PCR reads through MiXCR, listing each CDR3 protein once. The sample has roughly 570,000 distinct CDR3 sequences; around a third are singletons. Findings and limits, study-wide: When the samples were clustered directly with F measure, those that had been prepared in the same batch showed strong co-clustering. In patients, four to six TRBV segments were more frequent than in controls, with TRBV5-6, TRBV5-1 and TRBV20-1 among them.

Of note for this clonotype: Its antigen is undetermined.

This chain connects TRBV5-1 to TRBJ1-2, with D possibly matching TRBD1 (5 bases). The sequenced material came from blood. The sequence derives from a girl aged 2-17 years with multiple sclerosis. The DNA of the CDR3 is TGCGCCAGCACCTTTACGACGGGGGGCTATGGCTACACCTTC. This sequence encodes CASTFTTGGYGYTF.